A selection of T cell receptor beta chains follows, all from one sample in a study of neurological immune-mediated disorders. MiXCR was run by TCRdb on the 5' RACE reads, yielding one entry per CDR3 protein. The sample has 42,000 or so distinct CDR3 sequences; roughly 2.5% are singletons. The material sequenced was PBMCs. Source of these receptors: a man aged 25-45 years with multiple sclerosis. Each CDR3 is given without its conserved first and last residue.

v_call cdr3_aa
TRBV5-5 ASSRMAGRSNEKLF
TRBV24-1 ATRAGGINQPQH
TRBV20-1 SATEGPSASSYNEQF
TRBV20-1 SAWEGAERIVDTQY
TRBV7-8 ASSLETSGGVKTQY
TRBV2 ASSLNQPQH
TRBV6-5 ASSVRVTVYSNQPQH
TRBV7-6 ASSPTPGQGTEAF
TRBV7-2 ASRSTGLANNEQF
TRBV5-1 ASSFPGGPYNEQF
TRBV20-1 SARDLGGVEQY
TRBV5-1 ASRDGPDPYEQY
TRBV12-3/TRBV12-4 ASSFSVRLTPFGGELF
TRBV20-1 SATDRGSHTDTQY
TRBV20-1 SAPTTGTYGYT
TRBV20-1 SARDRGFSGIDEQF
TRBV29-1 SVRGVYEQY
TRBV5-1 ASSPGEGLNYYEQY
TRBV7-9 ASSATGNTEAF
TRBV15 ATSRASSGGAEF
TRBV5-5 ASSQEQGPVPNYGYT
TRBV20-1 SAMGLAVSYEQY
TRBV7-2 ASSLTSGGGEQY
TRBV3-1 ASSSYNEQF
TRBV7-3 ASSNTGEGTDTQY
TRBV7-2 ASSPRGRVTTNEKLF
TRBV20-1 SARQSSYEQY
TRBV15 ATSITGEADTQY
TRBV9 ASSVGGSPLH
TRBV5-1 ASSFQDNYGYT
TRBV2 ASGRGEQY
TRBV6-6 ASKAGTGRYGYT
TRBV6-6 ASSYSHRGKAEAF
TRBV5-5 ASSLWRETGLWDNEQF
TRBV20-1 SAGGGSLGQPQH
TRBV20-1 SARVLAYNYEQY
TRBV20-1 SARGGSSQETQY
TRBV7-2 ASSLQGYLTEAF
TRBV5-6 ASSLVGQRSGNTIY
TRBV6-5 ASSEGGGGEKLF
TRBV5-1 ASSVRRQNLNSYNEQF
TRBV7-9 ASGGLSNYGYT
TRBV7-2 ASSLGPVSPSYNEQF
TRBV27 ASSLFSGGENQPQH
TRBV7-9 ASSPSSGETQY
TRBV11-2 ASSLIAENTGELF
TRBV27 ASSFRRNTEAF